This entry features one T cell receptor (beta chain) sequence. The data were taken from a study of T cell responses to AZD1222 COVID-19 vaccine. The CDR3 runs to 14 residues. Germline lookup yields CDR1 SGHRS and CDR2 YFSETQ. V was clipped by 0 bases and J by 1 base, with 7 bases between them. The table came from immunoSEQ multiplex PCR; TCRdb's copy has only in-frame clones and leaves some out. The sample carries 55,000 to 75,000 clones, less than 85% recorded once. The receptor was derived from an adult in good health. The chain uses TRBV5-1 and TRBJ1-1, with unresolved D. The sequencing used peripheral blood, collected on day 0 of AZD1222 vaccination. The CDR3 protein is CASSLDQTNTEAFF. CDR3 in DNA: TGCGCCAGCAGCTTGGACCAGACGAACACTGAAGCTTTCTTT.